The 4 T cell receptor beta chains in this list originate from one sample, sequenced in a study of cytotoxic CD8 clonotypes in ibrutinib-treated CLL. Repertoires were generated with immunoSEQ multiplex PCR, while TCRdb's copy carries only in-frame clones and drops some. The sample records some 310,000 clones, almost 80% being singletons. Here the sequenced sample was PBMCs, taken before ibrutinib treatment. The receptors derive from a human donor with chronic lymphocytic leukemia.

V and J are TRBV5-1 and TRBJ2-7, with 8 bases fitting TRBD1. V lost 4 bases, J lost 3 bases, and 3 bases stayed unmatched. There are 13 residues in the CDR3. In germline, CDR1 is SGHRS, CDR2 YFSETQ. This chain's CDR3 is CASSHTGGYEQYF. The CDR3, as DNA: TGCGCCAGCAGCCACACAGGGGGCTACGAGCAGTACTTC.

This chain links TRBV9 with TRBJ2-5, with a tentative D call TRBD1 (5 bases). Germline lookup yields CDR1 SGDLS and CDR2 YYNGEE. The CDR3 sequence is 14 residues long. Trimming took 0 bases from V and 4 from J, leaving 10 bases between them. CDR3 residues: CASSVGSGLETQYF. The CDR3 DNA sequence: TGTGCCAGCAGCGTAGGTTCAGGGTTAGAGACCCAGTACTTC.

The chain carries TRBV4-1 and TRBJ1-1, with 7 bases that match TRBD1. The germline gives CDR1 MGHRA, CDR2 YSYEKL. The CDR3 is 15 residues long. V shed 1 base, J shed 1 base, and the junction held 3 bases outside the gene matches. The DNA of the CDR3 is TGCGCCAGCAGCCAAGCAGGGGGGGAGAACACTGAAGCTTTCTTT. It specifies CASSQAGGENTEAFF.

The V gene is TRBV28, the J gene TRBJ2-7, with 8 bases lining up with TRBD2. V shed 3 bases, J shed 5 bases, and the junction held 3 bases outside the gene matches. Germline values: CDR1 MDHEN, CDR2 SYDVKM. The CDR3 covers 13 residues. CDR3 coding DNA: TGTGCCAGCAGTTTGAGCGGGAGCAACGAGCAGTACTTC. Translating gives CASSLSGSNEQYF.